This T cell receptor (beta chain) was captured in a study of OX40 agonist ivuxolimab in advanced cancers. Study-level information: The study gave patients intravenous ivuxolimab at 0.01 to 10 mg/kg every 2 weeks. Three patients showed partial responses: one hepatocellular carcinoma and two cutaneous melanoma cases. Findings and caveats of the study: CD8+ T cells showed, on average, more clonal expansion than CD4+ cells.

Comments on this clone: Its antigen remains unknown.

Trimming left V 1 base short and J 0 bases short, with 11 bases between. Germline-derived CDR1 and CDR2 are SGHTS and YDEGEE. The CDR3 length is 16 residues. TCRdb keeps only in-frame clones here, not all; method: immunoSEQ multiplex PCR. The sample has about 86,000 clones; 91% are singletons. The specimen was CD4+ or CD8+ T cells sorted from blood, collected in a trial of the OX40 agonist ivuxolimab. The chain is built from TRBV5-8 and TRBJ2-1; unclear D gene. The receptor was derived from an adult with an advanced solid tumor such as melanoma, head and neck, liver or kidney cancer. The CDR3 sequence is CASSLLTVSSYNEQFF. The CDR3 nucleotides read TGTGCCAGCAGCTTGTTAACCGTGAGCTCCTACAATGAGCAGTTCTTC. Supplemented by reference TRBV5-8 and TRBJ2-1, the full variable domain reads EAGVTQSPTHLIKTRGQQATLRCSPISGHTSVYWYQQALGLGLQFLLWYDEGEERNRGNFPPRFSGRQFPNYSSELNVNALELEDSALYLCASSLLTVSSYNEQFFGPGTRLTVL.